The clone carrying this T cell receptor beta chain was seen ten or more times. Its antigen is unidentified. V lost 6 bases to trimming and J lost 2 bases; unmatched junction nucleotides: 7. This CDR3 spans 15 amino acids. Germline V lookup: CDR1 MNHEY, CDR2 SMNVEV (reference sequence). Axillary draining lymph nodes of breast cancer patients supplied the node samples. The record originates from a study of breast tumors, draining lymph nodes, adjacent tissues. TCRdb re-called the multiplex PCR reads with MiXCR, one entry per CDR3 protein. The sample includes about 80,000 distinct CDR3 sequences, approximately 20% seen only once; the top ten take around 2.4%. Study outcomes and limitations: Tumors had less TCR diversity than lymph nodes, more than nontumor tissue. Tumor and nontumor repertoires were significantly more similar in luminal-like than in basal-like breast cancer. The data were judged consistent with most tumor T cells coming from lymph node and expanding in tumor.

The receptor was isolated from a female donor with breast cancer. Some clones in this sample may be carry-over from other donors' samples. This chain links TRBV27 with TRBJ2-7; 10 nucleotides agree with TRBD1. Sequenced material: axillary lymph node tissue. As DNA, the CDR3 is TGTGCCAGCAGCTTTACCGGGACAGGGGCCTACGAGCAGTACTTC. Protein sequence: CASSFTGTGAYEQYF.